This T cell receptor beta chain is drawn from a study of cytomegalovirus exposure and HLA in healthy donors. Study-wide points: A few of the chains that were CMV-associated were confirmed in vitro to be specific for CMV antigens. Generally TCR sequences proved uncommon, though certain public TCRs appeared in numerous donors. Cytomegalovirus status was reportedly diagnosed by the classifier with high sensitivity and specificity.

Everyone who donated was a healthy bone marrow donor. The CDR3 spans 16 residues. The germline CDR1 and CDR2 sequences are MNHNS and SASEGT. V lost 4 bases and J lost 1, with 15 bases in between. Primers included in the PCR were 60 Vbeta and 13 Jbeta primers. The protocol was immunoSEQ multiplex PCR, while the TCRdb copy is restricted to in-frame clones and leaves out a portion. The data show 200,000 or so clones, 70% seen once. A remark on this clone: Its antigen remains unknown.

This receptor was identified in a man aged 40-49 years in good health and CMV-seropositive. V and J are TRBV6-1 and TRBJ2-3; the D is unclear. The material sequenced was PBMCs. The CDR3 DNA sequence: TGTGCCAGCAGTGTGGAACAGCACCCCCGCACAGATACGCAGTATTTT. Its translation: CASSVEQHPRTDTQYF.